This T cell receptor (beta chain) was captured by sequencing in a study of beta chain features in type 1 diabetes. About the research overall: Across the samples, 100 million to 130 million sorted cells were examined in total. Findings and caveats of the study: All four CD4+ subsets of Type 1 diabetes patients contained TCRB CDR3s that were moderately but significantly shorter.

The sequenced template was cDNA made from the entire isolated RNA. Repertoires were generated with immunoSEQ multiplex PCR, while TCRdb's copy carries only in-frame clones and drops some. Among over 600,000 clones listed, around an eighth were seen once. From germline, CDR1 is MDHEN and CDR2 SYDVKM. The length of the CDR3 is 13 residues. This clone was seen a handful of times. Its antigen is currently unknown. The rearrangement joins TRBV28 to TRBJ2-7, with D tentatively TRBD2 (5 bases). The origin of this receptor is a man between 25 and 39 years old with type 1 diabetes. The sample comprised naive CD4+ T cells from blood. The DNA for the CDR3 is TGTGCTACCGGTCCTAGCCACCCCTACGAGCAGTACTTC. Its translation: CATGPSHPYEQYF.